This entry concerns a single T cell receptor (beta chain). The antigen remains unidentified. The data stem from a study of CD8 T cells in ankylosing spondylitis. Broader study findings: Matched ankylosing spondylitis synovial fluid reportedly showed significant enrichment of disease-linked clones. Some motif variants were previously reported in reactive arthritis synovial fluid and blood. What appeared characteristic of ankylosing spondylitis blood was a TCR beta motif of fewer than ten highly homologous variants.

V was clipped by 0 bases and J by 4 bases, with 9 bases between them. The CDR3 extends over 14 amino acids. Germline V gene data show CDR1 as SGHTA and CDR2 as FQGNSA. Preparation of TCR beta libraries was done by quantitative 5'-RACE with molecular barcodes. Each CDR3 protein gets one entry after TCRdb re-called the 5' RACE reads with MiXCR. The sample carries approximately 42,000 distinct CDR3 sequences, more than 9.5% recorded once. Material for sequencing was blood, either unsorted or a sorted T cell fraction (not recorded which). The chain carries TRBV7-2 and TRBJ1-1; TRBD1 might be the D (5 bases). This clonotype was sampled from a male donor with ankylosing spondylitis or in good health (not recorded which). CDR3 bases: TGTGCCAGCAGCTTAGCTGGGGCGCCCACTGAAGCTTTCTTT. Its protein is CASSLAGAPTEAFF.